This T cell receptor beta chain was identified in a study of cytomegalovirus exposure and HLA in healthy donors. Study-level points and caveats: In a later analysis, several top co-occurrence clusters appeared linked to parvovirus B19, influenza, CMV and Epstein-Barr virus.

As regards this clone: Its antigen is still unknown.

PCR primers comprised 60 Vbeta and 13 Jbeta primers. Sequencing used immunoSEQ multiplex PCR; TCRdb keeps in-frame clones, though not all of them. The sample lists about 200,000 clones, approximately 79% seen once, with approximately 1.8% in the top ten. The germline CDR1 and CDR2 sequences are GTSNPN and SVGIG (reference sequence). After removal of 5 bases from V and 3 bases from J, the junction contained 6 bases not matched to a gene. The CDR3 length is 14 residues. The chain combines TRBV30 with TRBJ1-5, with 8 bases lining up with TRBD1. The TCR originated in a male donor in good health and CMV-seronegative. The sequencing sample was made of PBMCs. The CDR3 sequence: CAWGGQVNNQPQHF. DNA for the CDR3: TGTGCCTGGGGGGGACAGGTTAACAATCAGCCCCAGCATTTT. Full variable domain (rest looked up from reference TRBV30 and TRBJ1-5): SQTIHQWPATLVQPVGSPLSLECTVEGTSNPNLYWYRQAAGRGLQLLFYSVGIGQISSEVPQNLSASRPQDRQFILSSKKLLLSDSGFYLCAWGGQVNNQPQHFGDGTRLSIL.